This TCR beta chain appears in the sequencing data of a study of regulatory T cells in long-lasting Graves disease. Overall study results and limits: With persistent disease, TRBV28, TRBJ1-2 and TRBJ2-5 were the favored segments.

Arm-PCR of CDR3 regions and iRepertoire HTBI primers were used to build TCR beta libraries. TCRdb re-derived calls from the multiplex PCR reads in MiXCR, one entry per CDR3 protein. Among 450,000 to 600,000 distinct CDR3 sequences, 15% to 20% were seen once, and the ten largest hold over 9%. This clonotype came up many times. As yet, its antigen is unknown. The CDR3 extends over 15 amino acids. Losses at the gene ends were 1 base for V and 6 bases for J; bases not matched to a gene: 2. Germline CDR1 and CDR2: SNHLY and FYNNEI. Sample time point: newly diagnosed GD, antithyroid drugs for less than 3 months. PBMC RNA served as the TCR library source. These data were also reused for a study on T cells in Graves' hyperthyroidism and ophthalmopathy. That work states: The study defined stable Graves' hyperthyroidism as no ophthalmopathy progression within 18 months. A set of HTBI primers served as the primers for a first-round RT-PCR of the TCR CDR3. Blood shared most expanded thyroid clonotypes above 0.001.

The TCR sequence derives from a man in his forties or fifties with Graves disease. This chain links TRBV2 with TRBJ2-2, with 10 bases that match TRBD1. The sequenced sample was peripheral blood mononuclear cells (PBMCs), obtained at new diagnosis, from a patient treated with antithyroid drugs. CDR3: CASSEVDRGAGELFF. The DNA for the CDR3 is TGTGCCAGCAGTGAAGTGGACAGGGGGGCCGGGGAGCTGTTTTTT.